These 14 T cell receptor beta chains were sequenced from one sample in a study of cytomegalovirus exposure and HLA in healthy donors (dated 2017 in TCRdb). Library preparation employed the immunoSEQ multiplex PCR assay. The multiplex PCR relied on a mix of 60 forward primers for TCR Vbeta segments and 13 reverse primers for TCR Jbeta segments. In its TCRdb copy, this immuneACCESS table keeps in-frame sequences only and misses some clones. Where compared with another copy, unresolved V genes explain less than half of these, and the others have no known cause. Counted in this sample were about 270,000 clones; 86% of them appeared once. Of the sample, 3.5% to 4.5% falls within the top ten clones. What was sequenced was PBMCs. The receptors stem from a man between 35 and 55 years old in good health and CMV-seropositive.

CDR3 bases: TGTGCCAGCGGTACGGGTGGAGATACGCAGTATTTT. Translation: CASGTGGDTQYF. The chain uses TRBV6-1 and TRBJ2-3; D uncertain. The CDR3 covers 12 residues. CDR1 MNHNS and CDR2 SASEGT come from the germline V gene. V was cut by 8 bases and J by 5 bases, with 11 bases left in between.

The V and J genes are TRBV7-3 and TRBJ2-1, with 7 nucleotides matching TRBD2. The CDR3 is made up of 16 amino acids. Per germline, CDR1 SGHTA and CDR2 FQGTGA. J gave up 4 bases and V 1 base, and 7 bases lay outside the gene matches. The chain's CDR3 is CASSLKKGLSYNEQFF. The CDR3 bases are TGTGCCAGCAGCTTAAAAAAGGGACTATCGTACAATGAGCAGTTCTTC.

The chain joins TRBV6-5 to TRBJ2-7; D might be TRBD2 (6 bases). CDR3 length equals 16 residues. Germline lookup yields CDR1 MNHEY and CDR2 SVGAGI. Trimming stripped 1 base from V and 1 base from J, with 14 bases between. This CDR3 is CASSYWGGGPSYEQYF. As DNA, the CDR3 is TGTGCCAGCAGTTACTGGGGAGGAGGACCTTCCTACGAGCAGTACTTC.

The genes are TRBV10-3 and TRBJ2-3; D perhaps matches TRBD2 (5 bases). Trimming left V 0 bases short and J 2 bases short, with 12 bases between. There are 16 residues in the CDR3. Germline CDR1 and CDR2: ENHRY and SYGVKD. The CDR3 region is CAISESTGSYTDTQYF. CDR3 DNA: TGTGCCATCAGTGAGTCGACTGGGAGCTACACAGATACGCAGTATTTT.

This chain connects TRBV6-5 to TRBJ1-4; D uncertain. The germline gives CDR1 MNHEY, CDR2 SVGAGI. The germline V and J ends were trimmed by 7 bases and 3 bases, with 15 bases remaining between them. The CDR3 is made up of 15 amino acids. The CDR3 sequence is CASTSHGWSNEKLFF. The CDR3 bases are TGTGCCAGCACCTCACACGGGTGGTCTAATGAAAAACTGTTTTTT.

The CDR3 sequence: CASSATGGNTGELFF. The CDR3 coding sequence is TGTGCCAGCAGCGCCACAGGGGGGAACACCGGGGAGCTGTTTTTT. This sequence joins TRBV9 and TRBJ2-2; 8 nucleotides align to TRBD1. This CDR3 has 15 residues. CDR1 is SGDLS and CDR2 is YYNGEE in the germline V gene. V lost 3 bases, J lost 1 base, and 2 bases stayed unmatched. The variable domain in full, with the rest retrieved from reference TRBV9 and TRBJ2-2, is DSGVTQTPKHLITATGQRVTLRCSPRSGDLSVYWYQQSLDQGLQFLIQYYNGEERAKGNILERFSAQQFPDLHSELNLSSLELGDSALYFCASSATGGNTGELFFGEGSRLTVL.

The sample holds a few counts of this clone. The same CDR3 arises from other DNA sequences in this sample as well. The rearrangement links TRBV29-1 to TRBJ1-1; 7 nucleotides align to TRBD1. CDR3 length equals 12 residues. Germline V gene lookup returns CDR1 SQVTM and CDR2 ANQGSEA. The ends lost 4 bases at V and 2 bases at J; junction bases unmatched: 1. The CDR3 nucleotides read TGCAGCGTTGGACAGGGAAACACTGAAGCTTTCTTT. This encodes CSVGQGNTEAFF.

The chain carries TRBV4-1 and TRBJ2-2, with 8 bases lining up with TRBD2. Looked up from germline, CDR1 is MGHRA and CDR2 is YSYEKL. The CDR3 is 14 residues long. J was trimmed by 6 bases and V by 5 bases; bases with no gene match: 5. CDR3 region: CASSEAGGAGELFF. In DNA, the CDR3 is TGCGCCAGCAGCGAGGCGGGAGGCGCCGGGGAGCTGTTTTTT.

The CDR3 region has the DNA TGTGCCAGCAGTTTATTCACAGGGGCTAACTATGGCTACACCTTC. Its translation: CASSLFTGANYGYTF. The chain has TRBV28 and TRBJ1-2; TRBD1 matches 7 bases. Germline CDR1 and CDR2: MDHEN and SYDVKM. The J segment lost 0 bases and the V segment lost 1 base, leaving 2 bases of the junction unmatched. CDR3 length: 15 amino acids.

The genes are TRBV28 and TRBJ2-3; 8 bases align to TRBD1. Germline V gives CDR1 MDHEN, CDR2 SYDVKM. Losses at the gene ends were 3 bases for V and 3 bases for J; bases not matched to a gene: 5. The length of the CDR3 is 15 residues. This CDR3 is CASSFSGGATDTQYF. The DNA for the CDR3 is TGTGCCAGCAGTTTTTCAGGGGGCGCAACAGATACGCAGTATTTT.

V is TRBV28 and J is TRBJ2-7, with D unclear. The CDR3 contains 10 residues. From germline, CDR1 is MDHEN and CDR2 SYDVKM. V was shortened by 6 bases and J by 3 bases, with 3 bases between the two germline ends. The CDR3 nucleotides are TGTGCCAGCAGCAACTACGAGCAGTACTTC. It yields the protein CASSNYEQYF.

This chain uses TRBV6-6 with TRBJ2-1, with a weak D call TRBD2 (6 bases). Looked up from germline, CDR1 is MNHNY and CDR2 is SVGAGI (reference sequence). The V end lost 6 bases, the J end lost 3 bases, and 15 bases lay between the germline ends. CDR3 length equals 15 residues. CDR3: CASRVGGSDYNEQFF. In DNA form, the CDR3 reads TGTGCCAGCAGGGTTGGAGGGAGCGACTACAATGAGCAGTTCTTC.

There are a few counts of this clone. This chain joins TRBV29-1 and TRBJ2-7; 7 bases fit TRBD1. Trimming took 6 bases from V and 2 from J; bases not matched to a gene: 10. Germline CDR1 and CDR2: SQVTM and ANQGSEA. The CDR3 has 14 residues. CDR3 nucleotide sequence: TGCAGCGTGCCAGGGGACAGCTCTACCTACGAGCAGTACTTC. Amino acid sequence: CSVPGDSSTYEQYF.

This clone was detected a few times. The rearrangement joins TRBV5-1 to TRBJ1-2; D possibly corresponds to TRBD1 (6 bases). The V gene lost 2 bases and the J gene lost 8 bases, with 10 bases spanning the gap. Germline V gene lookup returns CDR1 SGHRS and CDR2 YFSETQ. The CDR3 loop spans 12 amino acids. CDR3 bases: TGCGCCAGCAGCTTTAACAGGGAGGGCTACACCTTC. Residues: CASSFNREGYTF.